This T cell receptor (beta chain) is drawn from a study of shared clonotypes between healthy human individuals (dated by TCRdb to 2018 to 2021). Context from the whole study: The cohort included a few men and a couple of women between 18 and 49 years of age. Per donor, leukapheresis produced somewhere between about 0.94 and 9 billion PBMCs. To increase sequencing depth and limit assay-specific biases, different laboratories used diverse techniques to prepare libraries and sequence TCR repertoires. For each donor, CD4 naive and CD4 memory were each given three plates, CD8 naive was given two plates, and CD8 memory was given one plate. To estimate repertoire size and how much clonotypes are shared between individuals, the study performed deep sequencing of blood TCR repertoires from a handful of healthy adults.

Note on this clone: Its antigen target is currently unknown. The record has no base qualities; no much larger clone is one base away.

Using the deep immunoSEQ assay, multiplex PCR amplified TCR CDR3 regions from genomic DNA. For each cell subset, the extracted genomic DNA was distributed evenly across all wells of several immunoSEQ 96-well plates, and each plate served as one replicate. Each replicate PCR for sorted subsets received roughly 200 ng genomic DNA, equal to roughly 33,000 T cell genomes. Purified libraries were measured with a Qubit 3.0 fluorometer, size-checked on a Bioanalyzer 2100, and measured again with the KAPA Library Quantification kit. Every immunoSEQ 96-well plate was sequenced on a separate single-read 150-cycle Illumina NextSeq 550 flow cell. As for the original processing: The immunoSEQ output contained only junctional sequences without quality scores, so filtering could not match that applied to full-length reads. Sequences were annotated with PyIR, a Python wrapper for IgBLAST v1.9, and V/J genes and CDR3 were assigned using IMGT germline references. Reads were filtered out if the reads had weak V/J assignments (E-value above 1e-6), no CDR3, stop codons, out-of-frame junctions, or ambiguous translated residues. V3J clonotypes were defined as sequences sharing the same inferred V gene, J gene, and CDR3 amino acid sequence. Percentage overlap between repertoires was calculated by dividing the number of shared unique clonotypes by the size of the smaller repertoire. Three approaches were used to assess repertoire richness: RTK rarefaction, the Chao1 estimator, and Recon v2.1 estimates of unobserved clonotypes. Generation probabilities were computed with OLGA for all TCRbeta clonotypes obtained by the gDNA method from several donors. TCRdb limited this immuneACCESS table to in-frame rearrangements with V and J called. A share of clones is missing; checked studies link under half to unresolved V genes, and the rest is unexplained. D and trimming come from the DNA, and the V and J calls and clone size come from that table. The sample yields about 2.3 million clones; 90% to 95% were counted once. The leading ten clones occupy 0.39% of the sample.

The donors were healthy, HIV-negative adults who had no recently reported acute infections or vaccinations. Only Caucasian adults living in Nashville, Tennessee, USA were represented among the donors. CD4+ T cells were enriched by magnetic negative selection, after which naive cells were positively selected on CD45RA and the negative fraction was taken as the memory subset. Blood was obtained by leukapheresis, after which PBMCs were separated by Ficoll-Histopaque density gradient centrifugation and cryopreserved in liquid nitrogen vapor phase. Analytical flow cytometry was used to check the purity and quantity of each magnetically sorted T cell population. Genomic DNA was isolated from each sorted fraction and quantified by UV absorbance on a Nanodrop 2000c. The CDR3 spans 12 residues, from the cysteine through the phenylalanine. Only CDR3 DNA remains: 36 bases, in frame from the first base. V sheds 1 base and J sheds 7 bases, leaving 8 bases between their ends. The germline V gene encodes CDR1 MGHDK and CDR2 SYGVNS.

What the study reported, not specific to this receptor: Clonotypes shared by all four sorted-subset donors showed higher generation probabilities than non-shared clonotypes. Sampling was restricted to blood, and TCR repertoires in tissue are likely to differ from TCR repertoires in blood. Pairwise subsampling led to the expectation that sequencing depth would affect the degree of clonotype sharing among donors. Naive subsets generally had larger estimated clonotype richness than memory subsets did. Incomplete sequencing was indicated by rarefaction of sorted-subset datasets, despite the large sequencing depth. The genetic and exposure-history diversity represented was limited by the small number of donors. Approximately 4.8% of naive CD4, 3.5% of naive CD8, around 2.3% of memory CD4, and 0.4% of memory CD8 clonotypes were shared across a few donors.

The sample was naive CD4+ T cells from PBMCs. Taken with the paper, the label for cell subset or site translates to: CD45RA+ positively selected. The sequence links TRBV25-1 to TRBJ2-7, with the D gene not clear enough to name. This receptor was obtained from a man younger than 35 in good health. Some clones in this sample may be carry-over from other donors' samples. The CDR3 reads CASSEFWYEQYF. The nucleotides read TGTGCCAGCAGTGAATTCTGGTATGAGCAGTACTTC.